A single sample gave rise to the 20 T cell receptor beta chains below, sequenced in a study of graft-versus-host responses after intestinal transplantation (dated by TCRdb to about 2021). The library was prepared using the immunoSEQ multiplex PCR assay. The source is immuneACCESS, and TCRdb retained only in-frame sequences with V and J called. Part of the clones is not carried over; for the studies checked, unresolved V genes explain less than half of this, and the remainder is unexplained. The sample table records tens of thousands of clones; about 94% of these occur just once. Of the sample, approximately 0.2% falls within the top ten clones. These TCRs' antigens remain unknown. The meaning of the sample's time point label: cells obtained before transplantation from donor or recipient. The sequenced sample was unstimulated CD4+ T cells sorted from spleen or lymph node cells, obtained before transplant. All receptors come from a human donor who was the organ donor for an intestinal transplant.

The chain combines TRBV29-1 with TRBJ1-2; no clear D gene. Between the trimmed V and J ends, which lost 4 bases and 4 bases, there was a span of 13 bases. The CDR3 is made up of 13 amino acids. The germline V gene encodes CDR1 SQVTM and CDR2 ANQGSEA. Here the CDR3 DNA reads TGCAGCGTTGGCGGTGGGGTGGGCTATGGCTACACCTTC. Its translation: CSVGGGVGYGYTF.

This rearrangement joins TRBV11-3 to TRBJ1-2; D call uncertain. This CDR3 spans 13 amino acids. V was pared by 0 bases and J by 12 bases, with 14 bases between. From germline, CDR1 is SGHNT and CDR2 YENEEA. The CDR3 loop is CASSLDHLGSHTF. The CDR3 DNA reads TGTGCCAGCAGCTTAGATCATTTGGGCTCGCACACCTTC.

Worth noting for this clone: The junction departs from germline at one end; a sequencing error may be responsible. Here the CDR3 reads CSVARDVRNGQFF. The CDR3 DNA sequence: TGCAGCGTTGCGAGGGATGTTAGGAATGGGCAGTTCTTC. The V gene is TRBV29-1, the J gene TRBJ2-1; D is possibly TRBD2 (5 bases). The CDR3 has 13 residues. The germline V gene has CDR1 SQVTM and CDR2 ANQGSEA.

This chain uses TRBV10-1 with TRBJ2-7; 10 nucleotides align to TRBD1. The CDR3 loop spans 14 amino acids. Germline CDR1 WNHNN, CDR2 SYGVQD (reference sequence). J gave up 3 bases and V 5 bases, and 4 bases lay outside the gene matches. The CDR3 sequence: CASSTGTGVYEQYF. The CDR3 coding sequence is TGCGCCAGCAGTACCGGGACAGGGGTCTACGAGCAGTACTTC.

As DNA, the CDR3 is TGTGCCAGCAGCGGGACTAGCGGGGGCCTAGATACGCAGTATTTT. This codes for CASSGTSGGLDTQYF. The chain links TRBV6-1 to TRBJ2-3; 14 bases align to TRBD2. This CDR3 is built from 15 residues. V lost 6 bases and J lost 5; bases outside the gene matches: 4. From germline, CDR1 is MNHNS and CDR2 SASEGT.

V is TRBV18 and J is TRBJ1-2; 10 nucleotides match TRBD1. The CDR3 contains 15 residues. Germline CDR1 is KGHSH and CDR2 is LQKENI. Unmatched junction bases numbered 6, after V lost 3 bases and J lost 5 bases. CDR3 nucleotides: TGTGCCAGCTCACCGGGAGCGGACAGGGGGTATGGCTACACCTTC. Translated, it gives CASSPGADRGYGYTF.

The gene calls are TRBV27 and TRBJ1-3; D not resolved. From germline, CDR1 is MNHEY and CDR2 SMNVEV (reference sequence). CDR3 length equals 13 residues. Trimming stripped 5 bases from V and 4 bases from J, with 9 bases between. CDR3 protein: CASSLANGNTIYF. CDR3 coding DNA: TGTGCCAGCAGTCTCGCGAACGGAAACACCATATATTTT.

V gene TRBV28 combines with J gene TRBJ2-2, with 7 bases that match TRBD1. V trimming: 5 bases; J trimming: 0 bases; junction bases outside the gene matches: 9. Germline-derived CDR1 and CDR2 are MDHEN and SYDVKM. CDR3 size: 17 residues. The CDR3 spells CASSRSTGDTNTGELFF. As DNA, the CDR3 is TGTGCCAGCAGTCGGTCCACAGGGGATACGAACACCGGGGAGCTGTTTTTT.

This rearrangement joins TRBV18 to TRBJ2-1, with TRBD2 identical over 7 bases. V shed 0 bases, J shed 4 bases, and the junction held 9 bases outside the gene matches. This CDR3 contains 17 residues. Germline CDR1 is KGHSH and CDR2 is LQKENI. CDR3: CASSPPRSAGVYNEQFF. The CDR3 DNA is TGTGCCAGCTCACCACCGCGCTCCGCGGGGGTATACAATGAGCAGTTCTTC.

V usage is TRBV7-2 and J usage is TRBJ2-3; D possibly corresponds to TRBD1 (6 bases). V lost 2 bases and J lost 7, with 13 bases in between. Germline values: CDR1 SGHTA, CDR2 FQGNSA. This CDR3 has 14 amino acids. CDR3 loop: CASSLREGTNTQYF. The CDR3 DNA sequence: TGTGCCAGCAGCTTAAGGGAAGGGACAAATACGCAGTATTTT.

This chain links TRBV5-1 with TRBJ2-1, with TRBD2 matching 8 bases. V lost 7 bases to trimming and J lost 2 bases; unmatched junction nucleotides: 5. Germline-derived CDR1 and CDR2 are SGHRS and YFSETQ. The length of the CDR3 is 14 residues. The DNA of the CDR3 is TGCGCCAGCCGAAGCGGGGGACCCTACAATGAGCAGTTCTTC. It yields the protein CASRSGGPYNEQFF.

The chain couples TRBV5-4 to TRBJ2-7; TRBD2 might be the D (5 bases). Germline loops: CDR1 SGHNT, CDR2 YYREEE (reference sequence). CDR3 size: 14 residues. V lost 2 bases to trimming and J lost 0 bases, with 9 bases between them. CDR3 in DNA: TGTGCCAGCAGCTTTCCGGGGAGCTCCTACGAGCAGTACTTC. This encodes CASSFPGSSYEQYF.

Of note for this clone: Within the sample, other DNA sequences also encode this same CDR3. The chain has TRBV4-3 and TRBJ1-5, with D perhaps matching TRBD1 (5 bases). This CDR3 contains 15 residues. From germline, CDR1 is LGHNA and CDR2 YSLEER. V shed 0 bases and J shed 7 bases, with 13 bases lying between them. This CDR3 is CASSQEPGGRQPQHF. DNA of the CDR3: TGCGCCAGCAGCCAAGAACCGGGGGGACGGCAGCCCCAGCATTTT.

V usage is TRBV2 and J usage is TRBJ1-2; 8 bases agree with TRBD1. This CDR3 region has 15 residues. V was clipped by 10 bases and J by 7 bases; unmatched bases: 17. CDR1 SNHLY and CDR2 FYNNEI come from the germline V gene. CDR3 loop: CATTRGTGPGSGYTF. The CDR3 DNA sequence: TGTGCCACCACCCGTGGGACAGGTCCGGGGTCTGGCTACACCTTC.

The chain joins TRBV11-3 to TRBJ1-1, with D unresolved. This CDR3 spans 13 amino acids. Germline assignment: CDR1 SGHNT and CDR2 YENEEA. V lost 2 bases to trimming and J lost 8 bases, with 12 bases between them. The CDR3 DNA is TGTGCCAGCAGCTTACATCCCGGAGCAGAAGCTTTCTTT. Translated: CASSLHPGAEAFF.

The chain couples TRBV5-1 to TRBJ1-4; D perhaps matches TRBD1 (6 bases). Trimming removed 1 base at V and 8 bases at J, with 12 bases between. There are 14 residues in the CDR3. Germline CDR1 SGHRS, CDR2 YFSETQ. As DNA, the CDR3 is TGCGCCAGCAGCTTGCAGGGGAGTGGCGAAAAACTGTTTTTT. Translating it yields CASSLQGSGEKLFF.

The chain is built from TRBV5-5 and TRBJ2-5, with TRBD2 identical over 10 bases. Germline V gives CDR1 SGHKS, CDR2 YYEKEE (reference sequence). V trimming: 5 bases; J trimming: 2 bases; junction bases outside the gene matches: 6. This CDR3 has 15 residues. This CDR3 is CASSPGLAVQETQYF. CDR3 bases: TGTGCCAGCAGTCCAGGACTAGCGGTTCAAGAGACCCAGTACTTC.

As DNA, the CDR3 is TGTGCCAGCAGCTTAGCACCGACAGCCCAAATCTATGGCTACACCTTC. It specifies CASSLAPTAQIYGYTF. The V call is TRBV7-6, the J call TRBJ1-2; D is perhaps TRBD1 (5 bases). CDR3 length equals 16 residues. The germline gives CDR1 SGHVS, CDR2 FNYEAQ. V was clipped by 0 bases and J by 4 bases, with 15 bases between them.

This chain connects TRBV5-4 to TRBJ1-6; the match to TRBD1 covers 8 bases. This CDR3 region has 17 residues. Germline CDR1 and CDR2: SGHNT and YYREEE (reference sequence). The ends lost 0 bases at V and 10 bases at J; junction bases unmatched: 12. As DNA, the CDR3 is TGTGCCAGCAGCTTGGTTGGCGGACAGGGTTTGAAGTCACCCCTCCACTTT. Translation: CASSLVGGQGLKSPLHF.

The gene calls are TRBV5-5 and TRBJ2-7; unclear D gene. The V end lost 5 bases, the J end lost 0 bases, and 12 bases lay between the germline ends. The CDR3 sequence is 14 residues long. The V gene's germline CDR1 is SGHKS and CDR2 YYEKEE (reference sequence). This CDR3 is CASRQRESSYEQYF. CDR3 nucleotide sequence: TGTGCCAGCAGACAAAGAGAGAGCTCCTACGAGCAGTACTTC.